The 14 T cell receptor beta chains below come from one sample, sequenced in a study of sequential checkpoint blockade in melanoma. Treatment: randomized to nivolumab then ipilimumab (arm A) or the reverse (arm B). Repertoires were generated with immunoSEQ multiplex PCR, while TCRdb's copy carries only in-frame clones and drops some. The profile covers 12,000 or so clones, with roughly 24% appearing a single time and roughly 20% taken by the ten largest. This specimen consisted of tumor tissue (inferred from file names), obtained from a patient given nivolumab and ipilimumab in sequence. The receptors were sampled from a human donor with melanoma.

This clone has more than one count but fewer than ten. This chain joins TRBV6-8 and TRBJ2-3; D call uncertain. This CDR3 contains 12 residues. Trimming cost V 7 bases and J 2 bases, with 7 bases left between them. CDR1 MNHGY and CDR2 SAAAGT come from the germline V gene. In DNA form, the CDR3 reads TGTGCCAGCACCCATTACACAGATACGCAGTATTTT. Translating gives CASTHYTDTQYF.

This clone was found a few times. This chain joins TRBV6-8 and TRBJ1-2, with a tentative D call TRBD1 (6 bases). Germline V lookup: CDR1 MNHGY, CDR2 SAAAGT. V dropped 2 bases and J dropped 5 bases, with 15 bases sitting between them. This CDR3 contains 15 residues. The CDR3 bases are TGTGCCAGCAGTTACAATCATGGACAGAAATATGGCTACACCTTC. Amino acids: CASSYNHGQKYGYTF.

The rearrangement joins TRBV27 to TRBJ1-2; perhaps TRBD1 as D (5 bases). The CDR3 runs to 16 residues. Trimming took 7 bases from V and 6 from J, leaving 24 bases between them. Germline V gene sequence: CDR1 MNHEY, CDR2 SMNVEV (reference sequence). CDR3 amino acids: CASKKLWGWDFDGYTF. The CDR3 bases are TGTGCCAGCAAAAAGTTGTGGGGGTGGGATTTCGATGGCTACACCTTC.

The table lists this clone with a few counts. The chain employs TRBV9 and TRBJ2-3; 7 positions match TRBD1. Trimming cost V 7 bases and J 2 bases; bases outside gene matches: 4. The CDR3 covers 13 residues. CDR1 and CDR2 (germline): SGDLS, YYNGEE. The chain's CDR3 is CASSGTVTDTQYF. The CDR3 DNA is TGTGCCAGCTCCGGGACAGTCACAGATACGCAGTATTTT.

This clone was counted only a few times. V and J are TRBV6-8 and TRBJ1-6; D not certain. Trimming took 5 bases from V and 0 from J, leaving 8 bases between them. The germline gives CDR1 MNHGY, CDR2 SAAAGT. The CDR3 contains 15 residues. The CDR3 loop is CASSGPSSYNSPLHF. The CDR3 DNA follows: TGTGCCAGCAGTGGACCAAGCTCCTATAATTCACCCCTCCACTTT.

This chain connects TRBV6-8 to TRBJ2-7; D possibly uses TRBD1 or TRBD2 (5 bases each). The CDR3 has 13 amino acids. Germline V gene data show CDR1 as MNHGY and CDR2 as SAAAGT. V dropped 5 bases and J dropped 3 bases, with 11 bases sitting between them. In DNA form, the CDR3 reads TGTGCCAGCAGTGCCGGGGCACACTACGAGCAGTACGTC. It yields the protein CASSAGAHYEQYV.

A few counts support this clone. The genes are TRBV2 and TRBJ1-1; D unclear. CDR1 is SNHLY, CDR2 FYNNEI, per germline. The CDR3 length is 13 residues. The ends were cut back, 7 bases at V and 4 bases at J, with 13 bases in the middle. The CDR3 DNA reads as TGTGCCAGCAACGACGGACGGGGCACTGAAGCTTTCTTT. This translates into CASNDGRGTEAFF.

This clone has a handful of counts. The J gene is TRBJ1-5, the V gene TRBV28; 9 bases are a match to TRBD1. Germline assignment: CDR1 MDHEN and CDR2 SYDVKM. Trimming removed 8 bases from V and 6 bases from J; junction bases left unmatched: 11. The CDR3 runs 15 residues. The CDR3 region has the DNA TGTGCCAGCGGATACAGGGGGCAATGGAGTCAGCCCCAGCATTTT. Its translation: CASGYRGQWSQPQHF.

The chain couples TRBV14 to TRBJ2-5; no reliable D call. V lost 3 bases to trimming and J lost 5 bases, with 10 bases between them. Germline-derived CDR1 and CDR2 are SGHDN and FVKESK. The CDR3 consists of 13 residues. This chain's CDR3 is CASSHLGIETQYF. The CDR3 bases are TGTGCCAGCAGCCATCTTGGGATTGAGACCCAGTACTTC.

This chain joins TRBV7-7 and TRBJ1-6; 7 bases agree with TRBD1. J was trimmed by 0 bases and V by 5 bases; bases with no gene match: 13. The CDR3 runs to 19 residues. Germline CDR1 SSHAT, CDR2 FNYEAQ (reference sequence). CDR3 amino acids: CASSPRQGPSYSYNSPLHF. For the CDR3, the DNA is TGTGCCAGCAGCCCCAGACAGGGCCCATCGTACTCCTATAATTCACCCCTCCACTTT. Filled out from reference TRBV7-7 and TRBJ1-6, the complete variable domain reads GAGVSQSPRYKVTKRGQDVTLRCDPISSHATLYWYQQALGQGPEFLTYFNYEAQPDKSGLPSDRFSAERPEGSISTLTIQRTEQRDSAMYRCASSPRQGPSYSYNSPLHFGNGTRLTVT.

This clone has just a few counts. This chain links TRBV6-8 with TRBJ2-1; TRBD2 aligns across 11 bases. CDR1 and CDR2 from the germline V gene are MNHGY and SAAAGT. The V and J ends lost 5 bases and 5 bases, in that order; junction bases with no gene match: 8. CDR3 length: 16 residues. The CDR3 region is CASSNLAGGYHNEQFF. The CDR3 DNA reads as TGTGCCAGCAGTAATCTAGCGGGGGGCTATCACAATGAGCAGTTCTTC.

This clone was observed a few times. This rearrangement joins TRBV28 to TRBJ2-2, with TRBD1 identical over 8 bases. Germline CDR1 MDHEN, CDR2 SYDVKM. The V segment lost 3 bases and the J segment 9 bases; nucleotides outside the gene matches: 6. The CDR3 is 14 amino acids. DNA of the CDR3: TGTGCCAGCAGTTTCCGGCAGGGGGCGTGGGAGCTGTTTTTT. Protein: CASSFRQGAWELFF.

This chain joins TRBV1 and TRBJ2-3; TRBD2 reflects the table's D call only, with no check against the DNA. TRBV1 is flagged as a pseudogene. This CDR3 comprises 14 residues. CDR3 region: CASSQYSNPDTQYF. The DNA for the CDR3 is TGCGCCAGCAGCCAGTATAGCAACCCAGATACGCAGTATTTT.

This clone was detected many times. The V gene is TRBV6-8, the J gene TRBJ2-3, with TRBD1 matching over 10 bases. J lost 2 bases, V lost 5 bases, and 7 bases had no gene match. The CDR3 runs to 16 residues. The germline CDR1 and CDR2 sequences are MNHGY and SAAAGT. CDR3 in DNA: TGTGCCAGCAGTCCGGGACAGGGGTCTCCCACAGATACGCAGTATTTT. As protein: CASSPGQGSPTDTQYF.